This paragraph covers one T cell receptor (beta chain) sequence. Its specificity is unknown. Time point specified: blood 4 weeks post-SBRT, at nephrectomy. Treatment meaning: 15 Gy SBRT to primary tumor, nephrectomy 4 weeks later. Nephrectomy followed 15 Gy stereotactic body radiation by 4 weeks. Blood was sampled at baseline, 2 weeks and 4 weeks after SBRT. Germline V gives CDR1 LNHDA, CDR2 SQIVND (reference sequence). Unmatched junction bases numbered 8, after V lost 5 bases and J lost 8 bases. The CDR3 runs 14 residues. Repertoires were generated with immunoSEQ multiplex PCR, while TCRdb's copy carries only in-frame clones and drops some. The data hold around 170,000 clones, with 88% observed a single time. The data derive from a study of radiation and T cells in renal cell carcinoma. Findings of the study overall: No pretreatment tumor biopsies were available for baseline clonotypes. From baseline, blood top tumor clonotypes peaked at 2 weeks post-radiation.

The sequence was obtained from a woman between 45 and 65 years old with renal cell carcinoma. The rearrangement uses TRBV19 and TRBJ2-1, with 8 bases identical to TRBD2. The material sequenced was blood, taken from a patient whose treatment included radiotherapy and nephrectomy. CDR3 bases: TGTGCCAGTAGTCCCAGCGGGGGAGGTTATGAGCAGTTCTTC. The encoded protein is CASSPSGGGYEQFF.